This entry is about one TCR beta chain. Its antigen is still unknown. The data were taken from a study of cytomegalovirus exposure and HLA in healthy donors. Study-wide findings and caveats: At a 0.05 false discovery rate, a later analysis found about 17,000 TCR beta sequences to be associated with HLA alleles.

60 Vbeta and 13 Jbeta primers were used in PCR. Libraries were prepared by immunoSEQ multiplex PCR; TCRdb keeps only in-frame clonotypes and omits some of them. The table includes around 150,000 clones, 79% detected once. In germline, CDR1 is LNHNV, CDR2 YYDKDF (reference sequence). This CDR3 region has 14 residues. Trimming took 0 bases from V and 8 from J, leaving 11 bases between them. The source is a man aged 50 or older in good health and CMV-seropositive. The specimen sequenced was PBMCs. This chain uses TRBV15 with TRBJ2-4; possibly TRBD1 for D (5 bases). The CDR3 region has the DNA TGTGCCACCAGCAGAGATGGGGCAGGGCACATTCAGTACTTC. It encodes CATSRDGAGHIQYF.